This T cell receptor beta chain came from a study of CD8 T cells in ankylosing spondylitis. Study results and limitations: Clones linked to the disease showed a CD8+ phenotype. They occurred at relatively low frequencies in peripheral blood. There was reportedly significant enrichment of clones that were disease-linked in matched ankylosing spondylitis synovial fluid. Earlier work had already found some motif variants in reactive arthritis synovial fluid and blood. Made up of under 10 highly homologous variants, a TCR beta motif appeared characteristic of ankylosing spondylitis blood.

Comments on this clonotype: Its antigen is still unknown.

Quantitative barcoded 5'-RACE was used to prepare TCR beta libraries. TCRdb re-called the 5' RACE reads through MiXCR, storing one row per CDR3 protein. The sample has approximately 440,000 distinct CDR3 sequences, 17% seen once. The length of the CDR3 is 13 residues. With 5 bases removed from V and 6 bases from J, the gap between germline ends came to 13 bases. The germline gives CDR1 DFQATT, CDR2 SNEGSKA (reference sequence). Sequencing was performed on blood, either unsorted or a sorted T cell fraction (not recorded which). The receptor comes from a male donor with ankylosing spondylitis. The rearrangement uses TRBV20-1 and TRBJ2-2; maybe TRBD2 (6 bases). The CDR3 loop is CSAREYGAGELFF. CDR3 nucleotides: TGCAGTGCTCGGGAGTATGGGGCCGGGGAGCTGTTTTTT.